The 17 T cell receptor beta chains listed next were all sequenced from one sample in a study of tumor-infiltrating lymphocytes in primary liver carcinoma. Co-extracting RNA and DNA was done with 20-30 mg of unsorted bulk tissue as input. Production of TCR beta cDNA used around 500 ng total RNA together with a constant-region primer. TCR beta libraries came from three nested multiplex PCR rounds using slightly modified ARM-PCR. Running approximately 10 cycles apiece, the first two PCR rounds relied on TRBV1-TRBV30 forward primers together with a C-beta reverse primer. TCRdb called the multiplex PCR reads again in MiXCR, with one record for every CDR3 protein. This repertoire shows 44,000 or so distinct CDR3 sequences, roughly 70% found once; its top ten account for 29%. Sequenced: liver tumor tissue from sampling region 5. Subset reported: tumor region T5, tumor centre. All receptors derive from a man between 35 and 55 years old with primary liver carcinoma and hepatitis B virus infection.

Points on this clonotype: Compared with germline, one end of the junction differs, possibly owing to a read error. J is TRBJ2-7 and V is TRBV6-6; 8 bases map to TRBD2. Germline assignment: CDR1 MNHNY and CDR2 SVGAGI (reference sequence). The CDR3 runs 15 residues. The CDR3 DNA reads as TGTGCCAGTAGTTACTCTAAGCGGGAGCGGCGCGAGCAGTACTTC. It yields the protein CASSYSKRERREQYF.

To note about this clonotype: It is likely a read error, because the conserved phenylalanine at the end of the CDR3 is missing. This chain joins TRBV6-5 and TRBJ2-1; no firm D call. The CDR3 has 13 residues. Germline V gives CDR1 MNHEY, CDR2 SVGAGI. The chain's CDR3 is CVSSPTGNNEQFL. The DNA of the CDR3 is TGTGTCAGCAGTCCGACTGGAAACAATGAGCAGTTCCTC.

As for this clonotype: Its ends do not fully match the called genes, so a read error is possible. The chain is built from TRBV30 and TRBJ1-1, with no clear D. Per the germline V gene, CDR1 is GTSNPN and CDR2 is SVGIG (reference sequence). CDR3 size: 12 residues. The chain's CDR3 is CAWDYSRAEASF. CDR3 nucleotide sequence: TGTGCCTGGGATTATAGTAGGGCTGAAGCTTCCTTC.

The count of this clonotype is one. Because it lacks the conserved phenylalanine or tryptophan at the end, this CDR3 is likely a read error. The J gene is TRBJ2-3, the V gene TRBV6-1, with D perhaps TRBD2 (6 bases). The V gene's germline CDR1 is MNHNS and CDR2 SASEGT. V lost 6 bases and J 6 bases, leaving 7 bases between the germline ends. The CDR3 is 11 residues long. Here the CDR3 DNA reads TGTGCCAGCAGGCGGGATGATACGCAGTATTAT. Amino acids: CASRRDDTQYY.

A remark on this clonotype: This clone may be a read error of a much larger clone one base away. J is TRBJ2-4 and V is TRBV7-8; the match to TRBD1 covers 8 bases. The CDR3 consists of 17 residues. Germline V gene sequence: CDR1 SGHVS, CDR2 FQNEAQ. As DNA, the CDR3 is TGTACCAGCAGCTCAGGCACAGGGGGATTGGCCAAAAACATTCAGTACTTC. Amino acids: CTSSSGTGGLAKNIQYF.

As for this clonotype: A much larger clonotype is one base distant, so this may be a read error. This rearrangement joins TRBV7-9 to TRBJ2-3, with D hard to call. Germline CDR1 is SEHNR and CDR2 is FQNEAQ (reference sequence). Deletions cut 1 base from V and 8 bases from J, with 10 bases between. The CDR3 loop spans 13 amino acids. This CDR3 reads CASSLGASGTQYF. The CDR3 bases are TGTGCCAGCAGCTTAGGGGCCTCAGGTACGCAGTATTTT.

The rearrangement links TRBV5-1 to TRBJ1-5; D might be TRBD1 (5 bases). V was cut by 6 bases and J by 6 bases, with 16 bases left in between. The germline CDR1 and CDR2 sequences are SGHRS and YFSETQ. The CDR3 runs to 14 residues. In DNA form, the CDR3 reads TGCGCCAGCAACTTCTCGGGGGTCGGTCAGCCCCAGCATTTT. Amino acid sequence: CASNFSGVGQPQHF.

In regard to this clonotype: The junction and the germline gene differ at one end; a read error may be behind it. This rearrangement joins TRBV6-5 to TRBJ1-4; D may be TRBD1 (5 bases). This CDR3 comprises 17 residues. The germline gives CDR1 MNHEY, CDR2 SVGAGI. Here the CDR3 DNA reads TGTGCCAGCAGTTACTCGAGACAGCCGGGCCCTAATGAAAAACTGCTTTTT. It encodes CASSYSRQPGPNEKLLF.

This chain links TRBV19 with TRBJ2-7; D tentatively reads TRBD1 or TRBD2 (5 bases each). CDR1 and CDR2 from the germline V gene are LNHDA and SQIVND (reference sequence). Trimming removed 6 bases at V and 0 bases at J, with 18 bases between. This CDR3 spans 16 amino acids. The DNA of the CDR3 is TGTGCCAGTAGCCTAACGGGACGCGTAAGCTCCTACGAGCAGTACTTC. This translates into CASSLTGRVSSYEQYF.

With regard to this clonotype: At one end, the junction sequence differs from germline, possibly due to a read error. The V call is TRBV6-5, the J call TRBJ2-1, with TRBD2 matching 11 bases. The CDR3 sequence is 16 residues long. Germline values: CDR1 MNHEY, CDR2 SVGAGI. CDR3 amino acids: CASSPTSGSNDNKQFF. CDR3 sequence (DNA): TGTGCCAGCAGTCCTACTAGCGGGAGTAATGACAATAAGCAGTTCTTC.

Worth noting for this clonotype: One end of the junction does not line up with germline, which may come from a read error. This chain uses TRBV29-1 with TRBJ2-1; weak D call: TRBD2 (6 bases). This CDR3 contains 14 residues. CDR1 and CDR2 (germline): SQVTM, ANQGSEA. CDR3: CSVDGSSAMDEQFF. In DNA form, the CDR3 reads TGCAGCGTTGATGGGTCTAGCGCGATGGATGAGCAGTTTTTC.

As to this clonotype: This clone may be a read error of a much larger clone one base away. This rearrangement joins TRBV5-4 to TRBJ2-3; D gene uncertain. Germline V gene data show CDR1 as SGHNT and CDR2 as YYREEE (reference sequence). CDR3 length equals 15 residues. The CDR3 region is CASSLMEISTDTRYF. The CDR3 DNA reads TGTGCCAGCAGCTTGATGGAGATCAGCACAGATACGCGGTATTTT.

Points on this clonotype: Without the conserved terminal phenylalanine or tryptophan, this CDR3 likely stems from a read error. The J gene is TRBJ2-5, the V gene TRBV12-3 or TRBV12-4; possibly TRBD2 for D (6 bases). Trimming stripped 6 bases from V and 5 bases from J, with 19 bases between. CDR3 size: 15 residues. As DNA, the CDR3 is TGTGCCAGCAGCGTATCGGGAACTAGCTGTGAGACCCAGTACTCC. Its protein is CASSVSGTSCETQYS.

Concerning this clonotype: This CDR3 is missing its conserved last phenylalanine or tryptophan, likely due to a read error. This sequence joins TRBV4-1 and TRBJ1-2; no definite D call. This CDR3 spans 15 amino acids. Germline loops: CDR1 MGHRA, CDR2 YSYEKL. CDR3 in amino acids: CASSQSMSAVYCYTL. DNA for the CDR3: TGCGCCAGCAGCCAATCAATGTCGGCCGTCTATTGCTACACCTTA.

Note on this clonotype: One end of the junction is discordant with germline, which a read error may explain. The chain joins TRBV6-1 to TRBJ2-3; 7 bases match TRBD2. There are 16 residues in the CDR3. Germline V gene lookup returns CDR1 MNHNS and CDR2 SASEGT. The CDR3 protein is CAGSQLAGLTTDAQYF. In DNA form, the CDR3 reads TGTGCCGGCAGTCAATTAGCGGGTTTAACAACAGATGCACAGTATTTT.

This clonotype is a singleton in its sample. Since the CDR3 does not end with the conserved phenylalanine or tryptophan, this likely comes from a read error. V gene TRBV12-3 or TRBV12-4 combines with J gene TRBJ2-7; 7 bases are a match to TRBD2. CDR3 length: 16 residues. Trimming cost V 2 bases and J 2 bases; bases outside gene matches: 9. CDR3 sequence reads: CASSLLVGGSPYEQYL. CDR3 nucleotide sequence: TGTGCCAGCAGTTTATTAGTGGGAGGGTCTCCCTACGAGCAGTACTTA.

Details on this clonotype: A much larger clone differs from this one at a single base, so this may be a read error. The rearrangement uses TRBV5-1 and TRBJ2-5; TRBD2 might be the D (6 bases). CDR3 length: 16 residues. V was cut by 0 bases and J by 2 bases, with 14 bases left in between. Germline values: CDR1 SGHRS, CDR2 YFSETQ. This chain's CDR3 is CASSLGPAGQQETQYF. In DNA form, the CDR3 reads TGCGCCAGCAGCTTGGGGCCAGCGGGCCAACAAGAGACCCAGTACTTC.